The TCR beta chain under discussion was sequenced for a study of blood T cells in healthy people across ages. Across the study: About one barcoded beta molecule per two T cells was captured by template switching.

On this clonotype: Its antigen is not identified.

This CDR3 has 14 amino acids. Germline V gene lookup returns CDR1 SGHRS and CDR2 YFSETQ. V was pared by 4 bases and J by 7 bases, with 15 bases between. Points from the study as a whole: More naive CD4+ cells and higher diversity were found in long-lived than in aged donors.

There were at least 5 micrograms of total RNA extracted from every sample. A second about 6 to 12 cycle PCR used barcoded and J-beta primers. Carrying 12 random nucleotides, a template-switch adaptor labeled each individual cDNA molecule. TCRdb re-called the 5' RACE reads with MiXCR, one entry per CDR3 protein. The table has about 640,000 distinct CDR3 sequences, roughly 58% seen once; the top ten hold roughly 34%. The chain joins TRBV5-1 to TRBJ1-5; D is perhaps TRBD1 (6 bases). The TCR sequence derives from a man aged 60-69 years in good health. Material: blood. The CDR3: CASSDGGGRQPQHF. In DNA, the CDR3 is TGCGCCAGCAGCGATGGGGGGGGGCGACAGCCCCAGCATTTT.